These 9 T cell receptor beta chains came from one sample sequenced in a study of blood T cell repertoires in COVID-19. Libraries were prepared by immunoSEQ multiplex PCR; TCRdb keeps only in-frame clonotypes and omits some of them. The repertoire holds about 54,000 clones, with just over 90% as singletons. The material sequenced was peripheral blood. All receptors come from a middle-aged woman with active COVID-19.

The V and J genes are TRBV30 and TRBJ1-1; D unclear. This CDR3 has 13 residues. V was trimmed by 3 bases and J by 1 base, leaving 9 bases between them. Germline CDR1 reads GTSNPN; CDR2 reads SVGIG (reference sequence). The CDR3 is CAWRGGPNTEAFF. The CDR3 nucleotides are TGTGCCTGGAGGGGAGGACCGAACACTGAAGCTTTCTTT.

The CDR3 protein is CASSMNRGMYTEAFF. The CDR3 nucleotides read TGTGCCAGCAGCATGAACAGGGGGATGTACACTGAAGCTTTCTTT. V usage is TRBV7-9 and J usage is TRBJ1-1, with 8 nucleotides matching TRBD1. CDR3 length equals 15 residues. V trimming: 5 bases; J trimming: 3 bases; junction bases outside the gene matches: 8. Germline lookup yields CDR1 SEHNR and CDR2 FQNEAQ (reference sequence).

This chain joins TRBV7-2 and TRBJ2-5; D is unclear. The CDR3 extends over 12 amino acids. With 5 bases removed from V and 7 bases from J, the gap between germline ends came to 11 bases. Per germline, CDR1 SGHTA and CDR2 FQGNSA. The CDR3 coding sequence is TGTGCCAGCAGCATCTATCCCGGGACCCAGTACTTC. Amino acid sequence: CASSIYPGTQYF.

The genes are TRBV11-3 and TRBJ1-6; no clear D gene. Germline V lookup: CDR1 SGHNT, CDR2 YENEEA. The V and J ends lost 1 base and 7 bases respectively, with 8 bases between them. The CDR3 consists of 14 residues. CDR3 in amino acids: CASSLVGDNSPLHF. CDR3 coding DNA: TGTGCCAGCAGCTTAGTGGGAGACAATTCACCCCTCCACTTT.

This chain uses TRBV19 with TRBJ1-6; D is undetermined. V dropped 3 bases and J dropped 8 bases, with 8 bases sitting between them. The CDR3 is 13 amino acids. The germline V gene has CDR1 LNHDA and CDR2 SQIVND (reference sequence). CDR3 sequence: CASSIRSDSPLHF. CDR3 bases: TGTGCCAGTAGTATCAGGTCGGATTCACCCCTCCACTTT. Drawing the rest from reference TRBV19 and TRBJ1-6, the complete variable domain is DGGITQSPKYLFRKEGQNVTLSCEQNLNHDAMYWYRQDPGQGLRLIYYSQIVNDFQKGDIAEGYSVSREKKESFPLTVTSAQKNPTAFYLCASSIRSDSPLHFGNGTRLTVT.

V is TRBV15 and J is TRBJ2-1; the D gene is possibly TRBD1 (5 bases). The CDR3 totals 15 residues. V was cut by 0 bases and J by 5 bases, with 11 bases left in between. Germline-derived CDR1 and CDR2 are LNHNV and YYDKDF (reference sequence). The CDR3 loop is CATSRDQGGHNEQFF. The CDR3 DNA is TGTGCCACCAGCAGAGATCAGGGTGGCCACAATGAGCAGTTCTTC.

The rearrangement links TRBV18 to TRBJ2-5; D not certain. The CDR3 extends over 12 amino acids. Germline-derived CDR1 and CDR2 are KGHSH and LQKENI. V was shortened by 5 bases and J by 1 base, with 5 bases between the two germline ends. This CDR3 reads CASSTTQETQYF. DNA for the CDR3: TGTGCCAGCTCAACAACCCAAGAGACCCAGTACTTC.

The CDR3 spells CASSYSSYNSPLHF. CDR3 nucleotide sequence: TGTGCCAGCAGTTATAGCTCCTATAATTCACCCCTCCACTTT. The chain carries TRBV6-2 or TRBV6-3 and TRBJ1-6; D remains ambiguous. The CDR3 sequence is 14 residues long. Germline assignment: CDR1 MNHEY and CDR2 SVGEGT. V was pared by 3 bases and J by 0 bases, with 3 bases between.

The V and J genes are TRBV20-1 and TRBJ1-5; the D is unclear. CDR1 and CDR2 (germline): DFQATT, SNEGSKA (reference sequence). The CDR3 length is 15 residues. Trimming cost V 3 bases and J 8 bases, with 20 bases left between them. CDR3 loop: CSASSPESLAEPQHF. Written as DNA, the CDR3 is TGCAGTGCTAGTAGCCCAGAGTCTCTAGCGGAGCCCCAGCATTTT.